This T cell receptor beta chain was profiled in a study of graft-versus-host responses after intestinal transplantation. Whole-study context: Recipients underwent multivisceral, liver-intestinal, or isolated intestinal transplants. Findings and caveats of the study: Some patients had graft-donor T cell macrochimerism. In their allografts, the ratios of graft-versus-host to host-versus-graft T cell clones were high.

Worth noting for this clone: Its antigen is not known.

Data came from immunoSEQ multiplex PCR; TCRdb stores just in-frame clones and leaves some out. There are about 64,000 clones in the sample; more than 90% occur only once, and 1.5% to 2% lies in the top ten. The TCR was taken from a human donor who was the organ donor for an intestinal transplant. The source was unstimulated CD8+ T cells sorted from spleen or lymph node cells, collected before transplant.

The CDR3 protein is CAWSPLGGSSYEQYF. The CDR3 region has the DNA TGTGCCTGGAGTCCCCTGGGGGGGTCCTCCTACGAGCAGTACTTC. The chain carries TRBV30 and TRBJ2-7; TRBD2 matches at 7 bases. After removal of 2 bases from V and 0 bases from J, the junction contained 7 bases not matched to a gene. The CDR3 length is 15 residues. Germline V gene data show CDR1 as GTSNPN and CDR2 as SVGIG (reference sequence).